The 18 T cell receptor beta chains below come from one sample, sequenced in a study of post-analysis software for immune sequencing data. General observations from the study: Patients used roughly five TRBV segments, including TRBV5-6, TRBV5-1 and TRBV20-1, more often than controls.

For these TCRs, the target antigens are not known. The TCR beta cDNA libraries carried unique molecular identifiers. Using its own MiXCR run on the PCR reads, TCRdb lists one record per CDR3 protein. The sample records 750,000 to 950,000 distinct CDR3 sequences, approximately 50% being singletons. Material for sequencing was blood. These receptors originate from a girl aged 5-17 years with multiple sclerosis.

V gene TRBV6-6 combines with J gene TRBJ2-3; D not resolved. The CDR3 has 15 amino acids. Trimming left V 0 bases short and J 2 bases short, with 9 bases between. Germline V gene data show CDR1 as MNHNY and CDR2 as SVGAGI (reference sequence). CDR3 sequence: CASSYSGYITDTQYF. CDR3 nucleotide sequence: TGTGCCAGCAGTTACTCTGGCTACATCACAGATACGCAGTATTTT.

This clonotype was observed a handful of times. This rearrangement joins TRBV20-1 to TRBJ1-2; TRBD1 matches 9 bases. V lost 3 bases to trimming and J lost 4 bases; unmatched junction nucleotides: 6. CDR3 length equals 14 residues. CDR1 is DFQATT, CDR2 SNEGSKA, per germline (reference sequence). CDR3 protein: CSASPLTGGYGYTF. CDR3 nucleotide sequence: TGCAGTGCTAGCCCATTGACAGGGGGCTATGGCTACACCTTC.

The V gene is TRBV28, the J gene TRBJ1-6; the D gene is possibly TRBD1 (5 bases). This CDR3 region has 16 residues. Germline V gives CDR1 MDHEN, CDR2 SYDVKM. V was trimmed by 9 bases and J by 7 bases, leaving 22 bases between them. In DNA, the CDR3 is TGTGCCAGTGAGATCGGGGGGGTCGGCCCGAATTCACCCCTCCACTTT. Translated: CASEIGGVGPNSPLHF.

V gene TRBV9 combines with J gene TRBJ2-5; TRBD2 aligns across 10 bases. Germline V gene data show CDR1 as SGDLS and CDR2 as YYNGEE. V was clipped by 0 bases and J by 2 bases; unmatched bases: 10. The CDR3 covers 18 residues. In nucleotides, the CDR3 is TGTGCCAGCAGCGTAGCGGCTAGCGGGGGACCAGGGCAAGAGACCCAGTACTTC. Residues: CASSVAASGGPGQETQYF.

The rearrangement joins TRBV7-2 to TRBJ2-3; D is perhaps TRBD2 (6 bases). The CDR3 sequence is 16 residues long. Germline lookup yields CDR1 SGHTA and CDR2 FQGNSA. V lost 6 bases to trimming and J lost 4 bases, with 20 bases between them. This CDR3 is CASSPGTGLGADTQYF. The CDR3 bases are TGTGCCAGCAGTCCCGGGACTGGGCTAGGGGCAGATACGCAGTATTTT.

This clonotype occurred many times. The chain recombines TRBV20-1 with TRBJ2-5; TRBD2 might be the D (5 bases). The germline V gene encodes CDR1 DFQATT and CDR2 SNEGSKA (reference sequence). Trimming cost V 1 base and J 0 bases, with 12 bases left between them. This CDR3 comprises 15 residues. CDR3 DNA sequence: TGCAGTGCTAGAGCGATGACCGGGAACCAAGAGACCCAGTACTTC. Its translation is CSARAMTGNQETQYF.

This clonotype was seen a few times. The chain recombines TRBV7-9 with TRBJ2-4; 9 positions match TRBD2. The J call may not be correct, given that the DNA end is closer to TRBJ2-7. This CDR3 contains 17 residues. The germline V gene has CDR1 SEHNR and CDR2 FQNEAQ (reference sequence). The CDR3 reads CASSPPRLAGVSYEQYF. CDR3 in DNA: TGTGCCAGCAGCCCCCCCCGTTTAGCGGGGGTCTCCTACGAGCAGTACTTC.

This sequence joins TRBV6-5 and TRBJ1-1; D is undetermined. The CDR3 covers 14 residues. Germline V gene data show CDR1 as MNHEY and CDR2 as SVGAGI. Trimming left V 7 bases short and J 1 base short, with 13 bases between. The CDR3 DNA sequence: TGTGCCAGCAATCCGCGGGTCCAGAACACTGAAGCTTTCTTT. It is translated as CASNPRVQNTEAFF.

The chain carries TRBV5-1 and TRBJ2-1, with 7 bases lining up with TRBD2. V trimming: 5 bases; J trimming: 8 bases; junction bases outside the gene matches: 13. This CDR3 contains 15 residues. From germline, CDR1 is SGHRS and CDR2 YFSETQ. The CDR3 loop reads CASRRTSAAWDEQFF. Here the CDR3 DNA reads TGCGCCAGCAGAAGAACTAGCGCGGCCTGGGATGAGCAGTTCTTC.

This clonotype has just one count. The chain has TRBV20-1 and TRBJ2-3, with 11 bases fitting TRBD2. Germline V gene lookup returns CDR1 DFQATT and CDR2 SNEGSKA (reference sequence). The V and J ends lost 5 bases and 5 bases, in that order; junction bases with no gene match: 6. The CDR3 has 14 residues. The CDR3 here is CSALSGGAKDTQYF. The CDR3 nucleotides read TGCAGTGCTCTTAGCGGGGGGGCCAAAGATACGCAGTATTTT.

The V gene is TRBV20-1, the J gene TRBJ1-2, with D perhaps matching TRBD1 (6 bases). Trimming removed 6 bases from V and 4 bases from J, with 18 bases in between. Germline V lookup: CDR1 DFQATT, CDR2 SNEGSKA (reference sequence). The CDR3 totals 14 residues. CDR3 in DNA: TGCAGTGCGAGGGGGGAGGGTCCGGGCTATGGCTACACCTTC. This encodes CSARGEGPGYGYTF.

The chain employs TRBV18 and TRBJ2-7; 9 bases align to TRBD1. Germline V gives CDR1 KGHSH, CDR2 LQKENI. V was pared by 8 bases and J by 7 bases, with 12 bases of the junction left unmatched. The CDR3 is 14 amino acids. CDR3 in DNA: TGTGCCAGCACTCAGGGACAGGGTAAGAAAGAGCAGTACTTC. The encoded protein is CASTQGQGKKEQYF. Variable domain in full (rest from reference TRBV18 and TRBJ2-7): NAGVMQNPRHLVRRRGQEARLRCSPMKGHSHVYWYRQLPEEGLKFMVYLQKENIIDESGMPKERFSAEFPKEGPSILRIQQVVRGDSAAYFCASTQGQGKKEQYFGPGTRLTVT.

The V gene is TRBV7-6, the J gene TRBJ2-7, with 7 bases aligning to TRBD1. This CDR3 comprises 17 residues. The V gene's germline CDR1 is SGHVS and CDR2 FNYEAQ. V was pared by 5 bases and J by 4 bases, with 17 bases of the junction left unmatched. CDR3 sequence (DNA): TGTGCCAGCAGCCCTACCCCCGAACAGGGGCGGAAGTACGAGCAGTACTTC. It encodes CASSPTPEQGRKYEQYF.

The CDR3 region is CASSQQAPSYNEQFF. The CDR3, as DNA: TGTGCCAGCAGCCAACAGGCGCCCTCCTACAATGAGCAGTTCTTC. This chain joins TRBV3-1 and TRBJ2-1, with unresolved D. CDR1 LGHDT and CDR2 YNNKEL come from the germline V gene (reference sequence). This CDR3 region has 15 residues. Trimming took off 2 bases at V and 0 bases at J, with 8 bases between the two ends.

In this sample, this clonotype turned up a few times. The genes are TRBV7-3 and TRBJ2-1, with D perhaps assigned TRBD1 or TRBD2 (5 bases each). The CDR3 is made up of 14 amino acids. Looked up from germline, CDR1 is SGHTA and CDR2 is FQGTGA. Trimming stripped 4 bases from V and 6 bases from J, with 13 bases between. CDR3 nucleotide sequence: TGTGCCAGCAGCTCCCCGGGACCCTCCAATGAGCAGTTCTTC. Protein sequence: CASSSPGPSNEQFF.

This chain links TRBV28 with TRBJ2-4; 7 nucleotides agree with TRBD1. Germline CDR1 MDHEN, CDR2 SYDVKM. J gave up 0 bases and V 7 bases, and 6 bases lay outside the gene matches. The CDR3 length is 15 residues. The CDR3 DNA reads TGTGCCAGCAAGTATTCAGGGGGAGCCAAAAACATTCAGTACTTC. Its translation: CASKYSGGAKNIQYF.

This chain links TRBV2 with TRBJ2-5; D unclear. The germline gives CDR1 SNHLY, CDR2 FYNNEI. The CDR3 consists of 11 residues. V was trimmed by 8 bases and J by 0 bases, leaving 4 bases between them. Written as DNA, the CDR3 is TGTGCCAGCGAGTACCAAGAGACCCAGTACTTC. Protein product: CASEYQETQYF.

The rearrangement joins TRBV2 to TRBJ2-1, with 11 positions matching TRBD1. This CDR3 contains 21 residues. V shed 6 bases, J shed 4 bases, and the junction held 23 bases outside the gene matches. Per germline, CDR1 SNHLY and CDR2 FYNNEI. This chain's CDR3 is CASSPGTGGPGARGRYNEQFF. As DNA, the CDR3 is TGTGCCAGCAGCCCCGGGACAGGGGGACCCGGGGCGCGGGGCAGATACAATGAGCAGTTCTTC.